Listed below are T cell receptor beta chains from one sample, sequenced in a study of T cell repertoires in cytomegalovirus infection. TCRdb called the reads again in MiXCR, with one record for every CDR3 protein. The profile shows around 310,000 distinct CDR3 sequences, roughly 17% of them singletons. The sample taken for sequencing was PBMCs. These receptors were taken from a human donor in good health (CMV status not recorded). Some clones in this sample may be carry-over from other donors' samples. The CDR3 runs from the conserved cysteine through the conserved F or W. D genes are given only for firm matches. For some rows the clone size is stated as once, few or many, or as a class when expanded; others skip it.

D gene: -
clone size: many
J gene: TRBJ1-2
V gene: TRBV7-6
CDR3 DNA: TGTGCCAGCAGCTTACGGCGAAGGAACTATGGCTACACCTTC
CDR3 protein: CASSLRRRNYGYTF

D gene: -
clone size: -
J gene: TRBJ2-7
V gene: TRBV12-3/TRBV12-4
CDR3 DNA: TGTGCCAGCAGTTTAACCACAAAAGAGCAGTACTTC
CDR3 protein: CASSLTTKEQYF

D gene: -
clone size: -
J gene: TRBJ2-1
V gene: TRBV20-1
CDR3 DNA: TGCAGTGCTAGAGATTATGGCAGAGTGAGCCGGGATGAGCAGTTCTTC
CDR3 protein: CSARDYGRVSRDEQFF

D gene: TRBD1
clone size: few
J gene: TRBJ2-2
V gene: TRBV12-3/TRBV12-4
CDR3 DNA: TGTGCCAGCAGTTGGACCAAACAGGGGTCGGGGACGAACACCGGGGAGCTGTTTTTT
CDR3 protein: CASSWTKQGSGTNTGELFF

D gene: TRBD2
clone size: many
J gene: TRBJ2-1
V gene: TRBV2
CDR3 DNA: TGTGCCAGCAGAAGTACTAGCGGGGGGGCTCATGAGCAGTTCTTC
CDR3 protein: CASRSTSGGAHEQFF

D gene: TRBD2
clone size: few
J gene: TRBJ2-7
V gene: TRBV11-2
CDR3 DNA: TGTGCCAGCAGCAAGGGACTAGACTACGAGCAGTACTTC
CDR3 protein: CASSKGLDYEQYF

D gene: TRBD2
clone size: few
J gene: TRBJ2-3
V gene: TRBV10-3
CDR3 DNA: TGTGCCAGCGCCCCCCCTAGCGGGTCGCCAGATACGCAGTATTTT
CDR3 protein: CASAPPSGSPDTQYF

D gene: -
clone size: many
J gene: TRBJ1-1
V gene: TRBV12-3/TRBV12-4
CDR3 DNA: TGTGCCAGCAGTTTCTTTCGGGTATATCCCGGGGCCAACACTGAAGCTTTCTTT
CDR3 protein: CASSFFRVYPGANTEAFF

D gene: TRBD1
clone size: few
J gene: TRBJ1-1
V gene: TRBV19
CDR3 DNA: TGTGCCAGTAGTAATCCAGGGGGCAGTAACACTGAAGCTTTCTTT
CDR3 protein: CASSNPGGSNTEAFF

D gene: -
clone size: many
J gene: TRBJ2-1
V gene: TRBV7-2
CDR3 DNA: TGTGCCAGCAGCCCACAGGGTCGACACAACAATGAGCAGTTCTTC
CDR3 protein: CASSPQGRHNNEQFF

D gene: TRBD2
clone size: -
J gene: TRBJ2-5
V gene: TRBV28
CDR3 DNA: TGTGCCAGCAGCCCCCCCGGGGGGGTCGGGGAGACCCAGTACTTC
CDR3 protein: CASSPPGGVGETQYF

D gene: -
clone size: many
J gene: TRBJ1-1
V gene: TRBV7-2
CDR3 DNA: TGTGCCAGCAGCGACACACAGGGATTAGAAGCTTTCTTT
CDR3 protein: CASSDTQGLEAFF

D gene: -
clone size: -
J gene: TRBJ2-7
V gene: TRBV12-3/TRBV12-4
CDR3 DNA: TGTGCCAGCAGTTTAGCGCTCGGAGCGGGACAGTCTTACTACGAGCAGTACTTC
CDR3 protein: CASSLALGAGQSYYEQYF

D gene: -
clone size: -
J gene: TRBJ1-5
V gene: TRBV6-6
CDR3 DNA: TGTGCCAGCAGTTCCCGGGACCGCAATCAGCCCCAACATTTT
CDR3 protein: CASSSRDRNQPQHF

D gene: TRBD1
clone size: few
J gene: TRBJ1-6
V gene: TRBV7-6
CDR3 DNA: TGTGCCAGCAGCCAGGGGGCTGGGTCACCCCTCCACTTT
CDR3 protein: CASSQGAGSPLHF

D gene: TRBD2
clone size: -
J gene: TRBJ2-5
V gene: TRBV12-5
CDR3 DNA: TGTGCTAGTGGTTCCGGGACTAGCGGGGGATCAGAGACCCAGTACTTC
CDR3 protein: CASGSGTSGGSETQYF

D gene: -
clone size: many
J gene: TRBJ1-2
V gene: TRBV5-1
CDR3 DNA: TGCGCCAGCAGCTTATCGGGTCCAAGCTATGGCTACACCTTC
CDR3 protein: CASSLSGPSYGYTF

D gene: TRBD1
clone size: -
J gene: TRBJ2-1
V gene: TRBV19
CDR3 DNA: TGTGCCAGTAGTCTCGGGACAGGGAACGATGAGCAGTTCTTC
CDR3 protein: CASSLGTGNDEQFF

D gene: TRBD2
clone size: many
J gene: TRBJ2-3
V gene: TRBV6-1
CDR3 DNA: TGTGCCAGCAGGATGTTGGGACTAGCCCCCACAGATACGCAGTATTTT
CDR3 protein: CASRMLGLAPTDTQYF

D gene: -
clone size: -
J gene: TRBJ2-2
V gene: TRBV5-4
CDR3 DNA: TGTGCCAGCAGCTTGGCCATCGGGGAGCTGTTTTTT
CDR3 protein: CASSLAIGELFF

D gene: -
clone size: few
J gene: TRBJ1-3
V gene: TRBV15
CDR3 DNA: TGTGCCACCAGCAGAGATTCTGATGGAAACACCATATATTTT
CDR3 protein: CATSRDSDGNTIYF

D gene: -
clone size: -
J gene: TRBJ1-4
V gene: TRBV6-5
CDR3 DNA: TGTGCCAGCAGTTACACGTACAGTGGCCGAAGAGATGAAAAACTGTTTTTT
CDR3 protein: CASSYTYSGRRDEKLFF

D gene: TRBD2
clone size: -
J gene: TRBJ2-3
V gene: TRBV4-1
CDR3 DNA: TGCGCCAGCAGCCCTCGCTCGACTAGCCCAGATACGCAGTATTTT
CDR3 protein: CASSPRSTSPDTQYF

D gene: TRBD2
clone size: -
J gene: TRBJ2-1
V gene: TRBV5-5
CDR3 DNA: TGTGCCAGCAGCTTCGCGGGGACTAGCGGGGGGCCGAGCTCCTACAATGAGCAGTTCTTC
CDR3 protein: CASSFAGTSGGPSSYNEQFF

D gene: TRBD1
clone size: few
J gene: TRBJ1-4
V gene: TRBV7-9
CDR3 DNA: TGTGCCAGCAGCTTAGAGGGACAGGCGGTAGAAAAACTGTTTTTT
CDR3 protein: CASSLEGQAVEKLFF

D gene: -
clone size: -
J gene: TRBJ2-1
V gene: TRBV5-1
CDR3 DNA: TGCGCCAGCAGCTTGGTATCAGGGTTTGATGAGCAGTTCTTC
CDR3 protein: CASSLVSGFDEQFF

D gene: -
clone size: many
J gene: TRBJ1-3
V gene: TRBV7-9
CDR3 DNA: TGTGCCAGCAGCTCCCTCCGGGACTCTGGAAACACCATATATTTT
CDR3 protein: CASSSLRDSGNTIYF